This T cell receptor beta chain originates from a study of sequential checkpoint blockade in melanoma. Assay used: immunoSEQ multiplex PCR; TCRdb lists only in-frame clones, some missing. The data contain roughly 16,000 clones, around two thirds of them singletons. Treatment indicated: randomized to nivolumab then ipilimumab (arm A) or the reverse (arm B). From thawed PBMCs, live CD3+CD8+ cells negative for CD19 and CD56 were sorted. This sample comprised CD8+ T cells sorted from blood (inferred from file names), obtained from a patient given nivolumab and ipilimumab in sequence. This TCR derives from a human donor with melanoma.

For the CDR3, the DNA is TGTGCCAGCAGCTTTCTCTTGAGGGCATCCTACGAGCAGTACTTC. Amino acid sequence: CASSFLLRASYEQYF. The V call is TRBV5-4, the J call TRBJ2-7; D possibly corresponds to TRBD2 (5 bases). Trimming cost V 2 bases and J 1 base, with 13 bases left between them. Looked up from germline, CDR1 is SGHNT and CDR2 is YYREEE (reference sequence). CDR3 length: 15 residues.